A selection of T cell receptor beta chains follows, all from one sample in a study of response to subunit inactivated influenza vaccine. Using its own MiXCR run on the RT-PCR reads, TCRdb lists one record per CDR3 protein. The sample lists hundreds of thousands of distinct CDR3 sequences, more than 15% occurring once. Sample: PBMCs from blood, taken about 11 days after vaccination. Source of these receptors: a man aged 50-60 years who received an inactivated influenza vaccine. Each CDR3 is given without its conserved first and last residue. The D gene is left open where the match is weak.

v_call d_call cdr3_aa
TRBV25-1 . ASSANDNSPLH
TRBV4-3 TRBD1 ASSQQTGAYEQY
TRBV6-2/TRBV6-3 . ASSFTGSETQY
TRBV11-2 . ASSLNPLGRQETQY
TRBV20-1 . SARDRRMGTGELF
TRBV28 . ASNKEAELKEF
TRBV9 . ASSERVSSYNEQF
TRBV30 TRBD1 ARRTGTFGTQY
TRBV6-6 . ASSPGGMGEAF
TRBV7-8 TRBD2 ASSLGSSGKENTGELF
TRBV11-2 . ASSLVGDRLALKGDTQY
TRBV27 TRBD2 ASSLFGTSGASSYNEQF
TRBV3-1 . ASSQVPGNTIY
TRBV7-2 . ASSYNRWTLSYNEQF
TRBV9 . ASSVGEGGSSRDGYT
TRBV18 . ASSPQSGTDTQY
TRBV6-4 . ASSAPGTNEKLF